The 31 T cell receptor beta chains presented below share a single source sample, sequenced in a study of shared clonotypes between healthy human individuals. Naivety among CD8 cells was defined by CD45RO negativity and positive CCR7 selection, thereby excluding terminally differentiated effector memory CD45RA+ cells. The protocol was immunoSEQ multiplex PCR, while the TCRdb copy is restricted to in-frame clones and leaves out a portion. Counted here are around 2.1 million clones, approximately 94% occurring once; the ten biggest clones make up 1.5% to 2%. The sample comprised naive CD8+ T cells from PBMCs. All receptors come from a young man in good health. Some clones in this sample may be carry-over from other donors' samples.

The chain couples TRBV7-3 to TRBJ2-7; weak D call: TRBD2 (5 bases). V was clipped by 4 bases and J by 7 bases, with 14 bases between them. The CDR3 spans 13 residues. Germline lookup yields CDR1 SGHTA and CDR2 FQGTGA. The CDR3 DNA reads TGTGCCAGCAGCTCCGGACTCAGCCAGGAGCAGTACTTC. Its translation is CASSSGLSQEQYF.

CDR3 sequence: CASSFVTGNQETQYF. The CDR3 DNA reads as TGTGCCAGCAGTTTTGTGACGGGAAACCAAGAGACCCAGTACTTC. The chain carries TRBV27 and TRBJ2-5; D is possibly TRBD2 (5 bases). V lost 3 bases and J lost 0, with 11 bases in between. CDR1 and CDR2 (germline): MNHEY, SMNVEV (reference sequence). The CDR3 is 15 amino acids.

This sequence joins TRBV6-6 and TRBJ2-4; D is undetermined. Trimming left V 2 bases short and J 7 bases short, with 12 bases between. Germline V gene data show CDR1 as MNHNY and CDR2 as SVGAGI (reference sequence). The CDR3 is made up of 14 amino acids. The CDR3 nucleotides are TGTGCCAGCAGTTACGAGGTTGTCCCTAACATTCAGTACTTC. Translating gives CASSYEVVPNIQYF.

V gene TRBV5-6 combines with J gene TRBJ2-7; 9 nucleotides align to TRBD1. After removal of 2 bases from V and 6 bases from J, the junction contained 6 bases not matched to a gene. The CDR3 covers 14 residues. The germline V gene has CDR1 SGHDT and CDR2 YYEEEE. The CDR3 protein is CASSFGTGSAEQYF. The CDR3 DNA sequence: TGTGCCAGCAGCTTCGGGACAGGGTCCGCCGAGCAGTACTTC.

V usage is TRBV6-1 and J usage is TRBJ1-5, with TRBD1 matching over 7 bases. The V segment lost 6 bases and the J segment 0 bases; nucleotides outside the gene matches: 5. The germline gives CDR1 MNHNS, CDR2 SASEGT. CDR3 length equals 15 residues. The CDR3 loop reads CASRGTAYSNQPQHF. CDR3 DNA sequence: TGTGCCAGCAGGGGGACAGCTTATAGCAATCAGCCCCAGCATTTT.

This clone came up a few times. This chain's CDR3 is CASSLRRGSDATEAFF. The CDR3 DNA sequence: TGTGCCAGCAGCTTAAGGCGGGGAAGCGACGCCACTGAAGCTTTCTTT. V is TRBV7-9 and J is TRBJ1-1; D is ambiguous. The CDR3 totals 16 residues. CDR1 SEHNR and CDR2 FQNEAQ come from the germline V gene (reference sequence). V was pared by 2 bases and J by 4 bases, with 17 bases between.

Note on this clone: This same CDR3 is encoded by further DNA sequences in the sample. The V gene is TRBV5-6, the J gene TRBJ2-7; a possible D gene is TRBD2 (5 bases). CDR1 is SGHDT, CDR2 YYEEEE, per germline. There are 14 residues in the CDR3. V was shortened by 0 bases and J by 4 bases, with 11 bases between the two germline ends. The CDR3 is CASSLGSGIYEQYF. The CDR3 DNA reads TGTGCCAGCAGCTTGGGGTCGGGGATATACGAGCAGTACTTC.

The chain carries TRBV7-9 and TRBJ1-2; D remains unclear. Per the germline V gene, CDR1 is SEHNR and CDR2 is FQNEAQ (reference sequence). With 3 bases removed from V and 2 bases from J, the gap between germline ends came to 16 bases. The CDR3 is made up of 16 amino acids. CDR3 in DNA: TGTGCCAGCAGCTTCCCTCCGGTGGCGACGAACTATGGCTACACCTTC. Translation: CASSFPPVATNYGYTF.

This chain links TRBV7-2 with TRBJ2-1; D uncertain. The CDR3 contains 13 residues. Germline CDR1 reads SGHTA; CDR2 reads FQGNSA. Trimming pared 6 bases from V and 7 bases from J, leaving 13 bases between. CDR3 residues: CASRTRPENEQFF. DNA of the CDR3: TGTGCCAGCAGAACCCGCCCAGAGAATGAGCAGTTCTTC.

This chain links TRBV27 with TRBJ2-1, with TRBD2 matching 9 bases. Germline lookup yields CDR1 MNHEY and CDR2 SMNVEV (reference sequence). J lost 8 bases, V lost 6 bases, and 17 bases had no gene match. CDR3 length: 17 amino acids. The CDR3 region has the DNA TGTGCCAGCAGCGTTTTCGCGGGAGGGCCGAGTGTGGATGAGCAGTTCTTC. Translation gives CASSVFAGGPSVDEQFF.

The rearrangement joins TRBV21-1 to TRBJ2-7. TRBV21-1 is assigned pseudogene status. The CDR3 has 14 amino acids. The CDR3 DNA reads TGTGCCAGCAGCAAAGAGGCAGTTACCTACGAGCAGTACTTC. Its protein is CASSKEAVTYEQYF.

J is TRBJ2-7 and V is TRBV27, with 9 bases identical to TRBD2. This CDR3 comprises 14 residues. Per the germline V gene, CDR1 is MNHEY and CDR2 is SMNVEV (reference sequence). Trimming cost V 4 bases and J 5 bases; bases outside gene matches: 6. The CDR3 coding sequence is TGTGCCAGCAGTTCCCTAGCGGGGATAAACGAGCAGTACTTC. As protein: CASSSLAGINEQYF.

Here the CDR3 DNA reads TGTGCCAGCAGCTTAGTGTGGACAAGTGGAAACACCATATATTTT. Amino acid sequence: CASSLVWTSGNTIYF. The rearrangement links TRBV7-8 to TRBJ1-3; D is possibly TRBD1 (5 bases). Germline V gene sequence: CDR1 SGHVS, CDR2 FQNEAQ. V gave up 1 base and J gave up 3 bases, with 10 bases separating them. The CDR3 contains 15 residues.

The chain joins TRBV30 to TRBJ1-1, with 7 bases identical to TRBD1. The germline V gene encodes CDR1 GTSNPN and CDR2 SVGIG (reference sequence). The V and J ends lost 2 bases and 6 bases, in that order; junction bases with no gene match: 9. The CDR3 consists of 14 residues. The CDR3, as DNA: TGTGCCTGGAGTCCTTACAGGGGCTTGGCTGAAGCTTTCTTT. Translation gives CAWSPYRGLAEAFF.

CDR3 nucleotide sequence: TGTGCCAGCAGCGCGGGACTAGCGGGACAAGAGACCCAGTACTTC. This sequence encodes CASSAGLAGQETQYF. J is TRBJ2-5 and V is TRBV11-2; 13 nucleotides align to TRBD2. The germline V gene has CDR1 SGHAT and CDR2 FQNNGV. V gave up 5 bases and J gave up 2 bases; unmatched junction bases: 2. This CDR3 comprises 15 residues.

The chain uses TRBV7-9 and TRBJ1-1; D is unclear. The CDR3 loop spans 13 amino acids. V shed 7 bases and J shed 0 bases, with 9 bases lying between them. The germline CDR1 and CDR2 sequences are SEHNR and FQNEAQ (reference sequence). CDR3 DNA sequence: TGTGCCAGCATCCTCGGGGTGAACACTGAAGCTTTCTTT. Protein: CASILGVNTEAFF.

This rearrangement joins TRBV2 to TRBJ2-3; D remains ambiguous. Germline V lookup: CDR1 SNHLY, CDR2 FYNNEI. Trimming left V 3 bases short and J 8 bases short, with 3 bases between. This CDR3 comprises 10 residues. This CDR3 is CASSDSTQYF. CDR3 in DNA: TGTGCCAGCAGTGACAGTACGCAGTATTTT.

This chain links TRBV18 with TRBJ1-4; no clear D gene. Germline V gene lookup returns CDR1 KGHSH and CDR2 LQKENI. CDR3 size: 13 residues. Trimming stripped 3 bases from V and 3 bases from J, with 5 bases between. This chain's CDR3 is CASSPGANEKLFF. In nucleotides, the CDR3 is TGTGCCAGCTCACCCGGGGCTAATGAAAAACTGTTTTTT.

Concerning this clone itself: This same CDR3 is encoded by further DNA sequences in the sample. The chain recombines TRBV14 with TRBJ1-1, with D tentatively TRBD1 (5 bases). This CDR3 has 13 amino acids. V was trimmed by 3 bases and J by 4 bases, leaving 9 bases between them. Germline V gives CDR1 SGHDN, CDR2 FVKESK. The CDR3 coding sequence is TGTGCCAGCAGCCAGGGGGTCGGCACTGAAGCTTTCTTT. As protein: CASSQGVGTEAFF.

J is TRBJ1-2 and V is TRBV7-8; D call uncertain. The CDR3 is 12 residues long. Per the germline V gene, CDR1 is SGHVS and CDR2 is FQNEAQ. Deletions cut 1 base from V and 5 bases from J, with 5 bases between. As DNA, the CDR3 is TGTGCCAGCAGCTTAGAGTCTTATGGCTACACCTTC. It encodes CASSLESYGYTF.

The genes are TRBV15 and TRBJ2-7; D remains ambiguous. Germline V lookup: CDR1 LNHNV, CDR2 YYDKDF (reference sequence). The CDR3 runs to 14 residues. V was shortened by 1 base and J by 0 bases, with 7 bases between the two germline ends. The CDR3 DNA is TGTGCCACCAGCAGAGTTGTCGGCTCCTACGAGCAGTACTTC. This gives the protein CATSRVVGSYEQYF.

The V and J genes are TRBV19 and TRBJ1-2; D might be TRBD1 (6 bases). This CDR3 has 14 amino acids. CDR1 is LNHDA, CDR2 SQIVND, per germline (reference sequence). V lost 9 bases, J lost 1 base, and 15 bases lay in between. The CDR3 is CARRSGADNYGYTF. The CDR3 DNA sequence: TGTGCCAGACGATCGGGGGCTGATAACTATGGCTACACCTTC. Filled out from reference TRBV19 and TRBJ1-2, the complete variable domain reads DGGITQSPKYLFRKEGQNVTLSCEQNLNHDAMYWYRQDPGQGLRLIYYSQIVNDFQKGDIAEGYSVSREKKESFPLTVTSAQKNPTAFYLCARRSGADNYGYTFGSGTRLTVV.

The chain combines TRBV9 with TRBJ1-6; tentatively, D is TRBD1 (5 bases). Germline CDR1 SGDLS, CDR2 YYNGEE. The CDR3 contains 15 residues. V lost 0 bases and J 10 bases, leaving 14 bases between the germline ends. DNA for the CDR3: TGTGCCAGCAGCGTAGATGGGGGGGTAGGGTCACCCCTCCACTTT. This sequence encodes CASSVDGGVGSPLHF.

This chain joins TRBV5-1 and TRBJ2-3; a possible D gene is TRBD2 (6 bases). Trimming removed 3 bases from V and 5 bases from J, with 16 bases in between. The CDR3 contains 15 residues. The germline gives CDR1 SGHRS, CDR2 YFSETQ. As DNA, the CDR3 is TGCGCCAGCAGCTCCCGGGACTCGAGGGGAGATACGCAGTATTTT. Protein: CASSSRDSRGDTQYF.

Remarks on this clone: Other DNA sequences in the sample encode the same CDR3. This chain joins TRBV28 and TRBJ2-1; no clear D. CDR1 and CDR2 from the germline V gene are MDHEN and SYDVKM. V lost 3 bases and J 0 bases, leaving 9 bases between the germline ends. This CDR3 contains 15 residues. CDR3 nucleotide sequence: TGTGCCAGCAGTTTGTTGGAAAGCTCCTACAATGAGCAGTTCTTC. Protein: CASSLLESSYNEQFF.

This chain links TRBV6-1 with TRBJ1-1; weak D call: TRBD1 (5 bases). V was cut by 6 bases and J by 3 bases, with 11 bases left in between. This CDR3 region has 13 residues. Germline assignment: CDR1 MNHNS and CDR2 SASEGT. As DNA, the CDR3 is TGTGCCAGCAGACCTGTAGGGGACACTGAAGCTTTCTTT. This encodes CASRPVGDTEAFF.

This rearrangement joins TRBV10-1 to TRBJ2-2; D is possibly TRBD1 (5 bases). Deletions cut 10 bases from V and 1 base from J, with 13 bases between. This CDR3 is 14 amino acids long. The germline gives CDR1 WNHNN, CDR2 SYGVQD (reference sequence). CDR3 protein: CATGQGRNTGELFF. DNA for the CDR3: TGCGCCACTGGGCAGGGAAGGAACACCGGGGAGCTGTTTTTT.

This clone has only one observation. The chain is built from TRBV29-1 and TRBJ2-1; 11 nucleotides agree with TRBD2. The trim removed 4 bases at V and 8 bases at J, leaving 7 bases unmatched. Germline CDR1 reads SQVTM; CDR2 reads ANQGSEA. This CDR3 region has 14 residues. This chain's CDR3 is CSVVIAGGKDEQFF. The CDR3 DNA reads TGCAGCGTTGTAATAGCGGGAGGGAAGGATGAGCAGTTCTTC.

The CDR3 DNA sequence: TGTGCCAGCTCACCAGGAGGTCCAAGGGGCACCGGGGAGCTGTTTTTT. Translation: CASSPGGPRGTGELFF. This chain links TRBV18 with TRBJ2-2; D could derive from TRBD1 or TRBD2 (5 bases each). Germline V lookup: CDR1 KGHSH, CDR2 LQKENI. This CDR3 region has 16 residues. V lost 2 bases and J lost 4, with 14 bases in between.

The chain has TRBV5-1 and TRBJ2-1; D is tentatively TRBD1 or TRBD2 (5 bases each). The CDR3 is 15 amino acids. The germline V gene has CDR1 SGHRS and CDR2 YFSETQ. The germline V and J ends were trimmed by 4 bases and 0 bases, with 11 bases remaining between them. The CDR3 nucleotides read TGCGCCAGCAGCCCAGTGGGGGTCTCCTACAATGAGCAGTTCTTC. Translating it yields CASSPVGVSYNEQFF.

The V and J genes are TRBV7-3 and TRBJ2-1, with 10 bases identical to TRBD2. V was clipped by 2 bases and J by 4 bases; unmatched bases: 8. CDR1 is SGHTA and CDR2 is FQGTGA in the germline V gene. This CDR3 contains 17 residues. CDR3 DNA sequence: TGTGCCAGCAGCTTATTCCCTAGCGGGAGTGAATACAATGAGCAGTTCTTC. Protein sequence: CASSLFPSGSEYNEQFF. Supplemented by reference TRBV7-3 and TRBJ2-1, the full variable domain reads GAGVSQTPSNKVTEKGKYVELRCDPISGHTALYWYRQSLGQGPEFLIYFQGTGAADDSGLPNDRFFAVRPEGSVSTLKIQRTERGDSAVYLCASSLFPSGSEYNEQFFGPGTRLTVL.